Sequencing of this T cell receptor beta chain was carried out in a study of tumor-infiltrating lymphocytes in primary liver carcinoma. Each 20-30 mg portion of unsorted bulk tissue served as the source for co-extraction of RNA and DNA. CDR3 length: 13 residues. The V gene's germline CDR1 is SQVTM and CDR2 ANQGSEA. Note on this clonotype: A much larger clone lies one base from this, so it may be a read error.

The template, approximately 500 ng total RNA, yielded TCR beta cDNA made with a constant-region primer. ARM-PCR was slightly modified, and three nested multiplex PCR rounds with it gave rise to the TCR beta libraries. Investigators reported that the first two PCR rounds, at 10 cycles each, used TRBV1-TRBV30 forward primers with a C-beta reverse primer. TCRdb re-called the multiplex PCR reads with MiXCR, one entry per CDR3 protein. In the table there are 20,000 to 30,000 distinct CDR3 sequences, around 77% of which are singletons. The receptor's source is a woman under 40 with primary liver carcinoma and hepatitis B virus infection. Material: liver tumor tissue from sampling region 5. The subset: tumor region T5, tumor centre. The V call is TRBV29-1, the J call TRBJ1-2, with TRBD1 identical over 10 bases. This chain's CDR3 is CSVWTGGDYGHTF. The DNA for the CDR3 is TGCAGCGTCTGGACAGGGGGGGACTATGGCCACACCTTC.